The entry below describes one TCR beta chain. Antigen unknown. The source of the sample is a study of blood T cells in healthy people across ages. The use of a sample-barcoded 5' primer and a J-beta primer mix characterized a second PCR of roughly 6 to 11 cycles. Each CDR3 protein is one row after TCRdb ran MiXCR on the 5' RACE reads. There are 1.5 million to 2 million distinct CDR3 sequences in the sample; about 50% occur only once, and 2.1% lies in the top ten. The CDR3 runs 16 residues. Germline CDR1 reads SGDLS; CDR2 reads YYNGEE. The junction had 7 bases not matched to a gene; V was cut back by 2 bases and J by 3 bases. Study results and caveats: No one knew whether donors had CMV, which possibly confounded expanded clonotype changes.

This rearrangement joins TRBV9 to TRBJ2-4; 8 nucleotides line up with TRBD1. Material for sequencing was blood. This TCR was sampled from a woman in her forties in good health. The CDR3 spells CASSVNRGIGKNIQYF. The DNA of the CDR3 is TGTGCCAGCAGCGTCAACAGGGGGATAGGCAAAAACATTCAGTACTTC.